This T cell receptor (beta chain) was observed in a study of blood T cell repertoires in COVID-19. Germline CDR1 and CDR2: LNHDA and SQIVND (reference sequence). Trimming at V came to 5 bases and at J to 5 bases, leaving 5 bases not matched to a gene. The CDR3 length is 14 residues. Repertoires were generated with immunoSEQ multiplex PCR, while TCRdb's copy carries only in-frame clones and drops some. In the table there are approximately 250,000 clones, around nine tenths of which are singletons. The sequencing sample was made of PBMCs or T cells enriched from blood (not recorded which). This chain links TRBV19 with TRBJ2-5; 10 bases are a match to TRBD1. The receptor's source is a woman aged 60 to 75 in a cohort exposed to, infected with or recovered from COVID-19 (not recorded which). Written as DNA, the CDR3 is TGTGCCAGTAGTGGGGACAGGGGTTGGGAGACCCAGTACTTC. Translated, it gives CASSGDRGWETQYF. Filled out from reference TRBV19 and TRBJ2-5, the complete variable domain reads DGGITQSPKYLFRKEGQNVTLSCEQNLNHDAMYWYRQDPGQGLRLIYYSQIVNDFQKGDIAEGYSVSREKKESFPLTVTSAQKNPTAFYLCASSGDRGWETQYFGPGTRLLVL.